These T cell receptor beta chains were read from a single sample in a study of blood T cells in healthy people across ages. A single record per CDR3 protein comes from TCRdb applying MiXCR to the 5' RACE reads. The table shows approximately 1.5 million distinct CDR3 sequences, with roughly 30% occurring only once. Sequences were obtained from blood. The receptors were gathered from a woman between 25 and 40 years old in good health. The conserved cysteine and the conserved F or W are not part of the CDR3 here. The size field is filled for only some rows; it gives once, few, many or a size class.

few	TRBV3-1	NA	ASSKNSGTGYEQY
NA	TRBV25-1	TRBJ2-5	ASSDRLGTSGAVQETQY
few	TRBV11-2	TRBJ2-7	ASSLGATEEQY
NA	TRBV5-1	TRBJ2-3	ASSAGRGDTQY
NA	TRBV20-1	TRBJ2-7	SASNPGGHEQY
NA	TRBV5-1	TRBJ1-2	ASSLVGGTNYGHT
NA	TRBV5-5	TRBJ2-7	ASSLRGLAGGRSEQY
NA	TRBV2	TRBJ2-7	ASTDGAGANYEQY
NA	TRBV18	NA	ASSTSGGACKTQY
NA	TRBV6-1	TRBJ1-5	ASSVGSNPQGNQPQH
few	TRBV25-1	TRBJ2-5	ASSGWLVGETQY
once	TRBV12-5	TRBJ1-2	ASGLDGVGGYT
NA	TRBV10-3	NA	AIRTGDIDEQY
NA	TRBV5-1	TRBJ2-1	AGSPGTLTWVEQF
few	TRBV11-2	TRBJ2-3	ASSPDPAGTQY
many	TRBV20-1	TRBJ2-3	SAAGGPIHTQY
NA	TRBV6-1	TRBJ2-5	ATQGLAGSQETQY
many	TRBV5-1	TRBJ2-1	ASSLVRGEQF
NA	TRBV20-1	TRBJ2-7	SAPPRPQAPEQY
few	TRBV5-1	TRBJ2-3	ASTAGISTDTQY
few	TRBV2	TRBJ1-6	ASSEGQGHSPLH
few	TRBV5-1	TRBJ2-5	ASMSAGGVEETQY
few	TRBV6-2/TRBV6-3	TRBJ2-1	ASSRGGGGWRGEQF
NA	TRBV18	TRBJ2-5	ASSPSSNNEQY
NA	TRBV5-1	TRBJ2-4	ASSVQGYGEQY
NA	TRBV6-4	TRBJ2-2	ASSQQGSTGELF
NA	TRBV6-5	TRBJ2-3	ASSPSLARGTDTQY
NA	TRBV6-1	TRBJ2-1	ASSEGGFRPLGNEQF
NA	TRBV11-2	TRBJ2-7	ASSSIGASYEQY
few	TRBV5-1	TRBJ2-1	ASSLALARNEQF
few	TRBV5-1	TRBJ1-1	ASSDPTGAEAF
NA	TRBV5-1	TRBJ2-2	ASSLDLTGVTGELF
many	TRBV6-2/TRBV6-3	TRBJ2-7	ASSFWDSSYEQY
NA	TRBV5-1	TRBJ2-3	ASSTAGINTDTQY
once	TRBV18	TRBJ2-4	ASSPVASVGENIQY
few	TRBV3-1	TRBJ2-5	ASSQGGRGIGETQY
few	TRBV11-2	TRBJ2-5	ASSFPRGALKSGGEETQY
few	TRBV6-1	TRBJ2-5	ASSRTGRNQY
many	TRBV5-1	TRBJ2-7	ASTTGQGAESSYEQY
few	TRBV20-1	TRBJ2-1	SAPTGGRASGEQF
few	TRBV6-1	TRBJ2-1	ASSEAAGQGWEEQF
NA	TRBV5-6	TRBJ2-5	ASSTRTGVSGQY
NA	TRBV9	TRBJ2-3	ASSGGQGTLTDTQY
few	TRBV15	TRBJ1-2	ATSTKAGGYT
NA	TRBV5-1	TRBJ2-5	ASSLISAGVTETQY
NA	TRBV20-1	TRBJ2-4	SARVGFENILY
NA	TRBV6-8	TRBJ2-7	ASTPHWTDLSYEQY